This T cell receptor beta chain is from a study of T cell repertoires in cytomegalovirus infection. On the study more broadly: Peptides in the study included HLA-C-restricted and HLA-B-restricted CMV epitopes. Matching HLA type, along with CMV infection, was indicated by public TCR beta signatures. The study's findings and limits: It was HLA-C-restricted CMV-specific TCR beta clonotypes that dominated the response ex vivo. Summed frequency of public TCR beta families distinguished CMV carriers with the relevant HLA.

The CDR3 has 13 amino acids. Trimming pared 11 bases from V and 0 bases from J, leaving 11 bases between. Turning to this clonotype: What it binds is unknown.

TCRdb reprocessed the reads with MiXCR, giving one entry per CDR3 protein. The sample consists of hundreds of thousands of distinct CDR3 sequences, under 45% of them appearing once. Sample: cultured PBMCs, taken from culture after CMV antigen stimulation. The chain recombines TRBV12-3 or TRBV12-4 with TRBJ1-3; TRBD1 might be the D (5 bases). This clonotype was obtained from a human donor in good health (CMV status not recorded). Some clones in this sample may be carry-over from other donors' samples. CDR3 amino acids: CAAGGNSGNTIYF. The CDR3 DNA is TGTGCCGCGGGGGGGAACTCTGGAAACACCATATATTTT.